Each of the 13 T cell receptor beta chains below was sequenced from the same sample in a study of T cells in localized non-small cell lung cancer. Data came from immunoSEQ multiplex PCR; TCRdb stores just in-frame clones and leaves some out. The sample gives more than 1,500 clones, less than 25% of which show up once; approximately 16% is in the top ten. The sequenced sample was normal lung tissue next to the tumor, obtained before any cancer treatment. Every receptor here comes from a female donor older than 55 with stage II lung adenocarcinoma.

The rearrangement uses TRBV6-8 and TRBJ1-2, with D hard to call. Germline assignment: CDR1 MNHGY and CDR2 SAAAGT. Trimming stripped 7 bases from V and 11 bases from J, with 17 bases between. The CDR3 runs 12 residues. Here the CDR3 reads CASNTNWVNYTF. The CDR3 bases are TGTGCCAGCAATACCAACTGGGTAAATTACACCTTC.

This clone was counted a few times. CDR3 sequence reads: CASSLPAGGREQFF. CDR3 DNA sequence: TGTGCCAGCAGCCTTCCGGCGGGAGGTAGGGAGCAGTTCTTC. The rearrangement joins TRBV28 to TRBJ2-1, with 8 positions matching TRBD2. CDR3 size: 14 residues. Trimming removed 6 bases from V and 10 bases from J; junction bases left unmatched: 11. Germline V gives CDR1 MDHEN, CDR2 SYDVKM.

This clone was observed a few times. The gene calls are TRBV15 and TRBJ2-7, with 9 nucleotides matching TRBD1. V dropped 5 bases and J dropped 6; count of bases not matched to a gene: 11. In germline, CDR1 is LNHNV, CDR2 YYDKDF (reference sequence). The CDR3 is 15 residues long. CDR3 in DNA: TGTGCCACCAGCTCCCTTGGGGACAGGGTATCCGAGCAGTACTTC. Protein sequence: CATSSLGDRVSEQYF.

This clone is medium-sized (0.01 to 0.1%) in the sample. The gene calls are TRBV11-3 and TRBJ2-1, with TRBD2 identical over 9 bases. Germline-derived CDR1 and CDR2 are SGHNT and YENEEA. V lost 1 base and J lost 8; bases outside the gene matches: 9. This CDR3 comprises 16 residues. CDR3 in DNA: TGTGCCAGCAGCTTAGGGGGGGCTAGCGGGAAGTATGAGCAGTTCTTC. Its translation is CASSLGGASGKYEQFF.

This clone has more than one count but fewer than ten. A read error may account for a junction end that differs from germline. The chain has TRBV6-8 and TRBJ1-2; tentative D call: TRBD1 (6 bases). From germline, CDR1 is MNHGY and CDR2 SAAAGT. The CDR3 is 16 amino acids. The CDR3, as DNA: TGTGCCATCAGTGCCACAACGACAGGAGGTAACTATGGCTACACCTTC. Its translation is CAISATTTGGNYGYTF.

This clone showed up just a few times. J is TRBJ1-4 and V is TRBV28; D gene unclear. With 5 bases removed from V and 6 bases from J, the gap between germline ends came to 10 bases. This CDR3 is 13 amino acids long. From germline, CDR1 is MDHEN and CDR2 SYDVKM. CDR3 in amino acids: CASSPMVDEKLFF. CDR3 DNA: TGTGCCAGCAGTCCCATGGTGGATGAAAAACTGTTTTTT.

This clone was seen more than once but under ten times. V gene TRBV6-8 combines with J gene TRBJ1-1; no clear D gene. The germline gives CDR1 MNHGY, CDR2 SAAAGT. V was cut by 9 bases and J by 4 bases, with 15 bases left in between. The CDR3 has 13 amino acids. The CDR3 DNA follows: TGTGCCAGTGCTGGTGGAGAAAGCACTGAAGCTTTCTTT. Translated, it gives CASAGGESTEAFF.

A few counts support this clone. V and J are TRBV11-3 and TRBJ1-2; 7 bases agree with TRBD1. This CDR3 spans 14 amino acids. V trimming: 3 bases; J trimming: 3 bases; junction bases outside the gene matches: 4. CDR1 is SGHNT, CDR2 YENEEA, per germline. The DNA for the CDR3 is TGTGCCAGCAGCTTGGGACAGAAGCACTATGGCTACACCTTC. It codes for CASSLGQKHYGYTF.

About this clone itself: A junction end diverges from the germline sequence, so it may reflect a read error. The genes are TRBV6-8 and TRBJ2-1; 8 nucleotides line up with TRBD2. CDR1 is MNHGY, CDR2 SAAAGT, per germline. The CDR3 covers 14 residues. This CDR3 reads CAISSGGPVNEQFF. The CDR3 DNA is TGTGCCATCAGTTCGGGAGGGCCTGTTAATGAGCAGTTCTTC.

The chain has TRBV9 and TRBJ1-5; D might be TRBD1 (6 bases). The CDR3 contains 14 residues. The germline V and J ends were trimmed by 4 bases and 3 bases, with 11 bases remaining between them. Germline CDR1 and CDR2: SGDLS and YYNGEE. The CDR3 DNA reads TGTGCCAGCAGCCCGGGGGCAGCCAATCAGCCCCAGCATTTT. It translates to CASSPGAANQPQHF. The full variable domain, with the rest looked up from reference TRBV9 and TRBJ1-5, is DSGVTQTPKHLITATGQRVTLRCSPRSGDLSVYWYQQSLDQGLQFLIQYYNGEERAKGNILERFSAQQFPDLHSELNLSSLELGDSALYFCASSPGAANQPQHFGDGTRLSIL.

This clone has only a few counts. The chain employs TRBV28 and TRBJ1-1; 7 bases match TRBD1. CDR1 is MDHEN and CDR2 is SYDVKM in the germline V gene. This CDR3 has 14 amino acids. V gave up 5 bases and J gave up 6 bases; unmatched junction bases: 9. The CDR3 DNA reads TGTGCCAGCAGTCGATGGACAGGCGGCGCTGAAGCTTTCTTT. Translation gives CASSRWTGGAEAFF.

By frequency in the sample, this clone is medium-sized. Sequence at one end of the junction differs from germline and may be a read error. The J gene is TRBJ2-1, the V gene TRBV6-8, with 11 bases fitting TRBD2. The CDR3 consists of 16 residues. The germline V gene has CDR1 MNHGY and CDR2 SAAAGT. For the CDR3, the DNA is TGTGCCAGCAGTGACTCTAGCGGGAGGACTTACAATGAGCAGTTCTTC. Encoded protein: CASSDSSGRTYNEQFF.

This clone showed up just a few times. The gene calls are TRBV9 and TRBJ1-4; 7 bases match TRBD1. In germline, CDR1 is SGDLS, CDR2 YYNGEE. V shed 7 bases and J 5 bases; nucleotides not matched to a gene: 17. This CDR3 is built from 17 residues. CDR3 in amino acids: CASLGTAGIKGNEKLFF. The CDR3 DNA is TGTGCCAGCCTAGGGACAGCCGGAATCAAGGGCAATGAAAAACTGTTTTTT.